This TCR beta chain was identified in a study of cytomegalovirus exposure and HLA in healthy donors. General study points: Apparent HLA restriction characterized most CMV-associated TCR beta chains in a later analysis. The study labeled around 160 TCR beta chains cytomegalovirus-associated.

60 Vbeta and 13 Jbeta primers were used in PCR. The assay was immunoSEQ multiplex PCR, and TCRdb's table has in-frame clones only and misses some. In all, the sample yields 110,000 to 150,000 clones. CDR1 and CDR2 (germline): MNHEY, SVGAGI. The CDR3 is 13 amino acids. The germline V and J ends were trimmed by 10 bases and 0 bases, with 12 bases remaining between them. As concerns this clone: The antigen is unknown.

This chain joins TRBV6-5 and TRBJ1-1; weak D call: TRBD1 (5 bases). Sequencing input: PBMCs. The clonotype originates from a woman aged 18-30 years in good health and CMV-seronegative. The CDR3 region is CAISPGVNTEAFF. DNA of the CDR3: TGTGCCATTTCGCCGGGGGTGAACACTGAAGCTTTCTTT.